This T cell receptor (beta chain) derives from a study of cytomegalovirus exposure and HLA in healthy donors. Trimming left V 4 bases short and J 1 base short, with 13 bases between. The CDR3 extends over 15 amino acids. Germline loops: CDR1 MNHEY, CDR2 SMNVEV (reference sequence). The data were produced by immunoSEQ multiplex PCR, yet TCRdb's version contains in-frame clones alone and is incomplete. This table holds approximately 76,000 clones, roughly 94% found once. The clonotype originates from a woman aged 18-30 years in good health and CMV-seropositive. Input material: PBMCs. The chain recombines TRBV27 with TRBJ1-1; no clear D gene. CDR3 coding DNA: TGTGCCAGCAGTTCATTCCCTTACACGAACACTGAAGCTTTCTTT. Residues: CASSSFPYTNTEAFF.